Listed below are T cell receptor beta chains from one sample, sequenced in a study of vaccination and CD4 T cells after COVID-19. These receptors lack a known antigen. TCRdb ran MiXCR on the PCR reads and lists one entry per CDR3 protein. The sample includes around 13,000 distinct CDR3 sequences, approximately 79% of them seen just once. Sequencing was carried out using CD4+ T cells from blood, cultured in vitro. The origin of the receptors is a human donor who had recovered from COVID-19. The CDR3 runs from the conserved cysteine through the conserved F or W. Each record gives: CDR3 protein, CDR3 DNA, J gene, clone size, D gene, V gene, CDR3 length. The D gene is left open where the match is weak. Clone size is stated in some rows and not others, as once, few, many or a class when expanded.

CASSPQGASSYEQYF | TGTGCCAGCAGCCCCCAGGGGGCCAGCTCCTACGAGCAGTACTTC | TRBJ2-7 | NA | TRBD1 | TRBV7-2 | 15
CASSLGSGSILEQYF | TGTGCCAGCAGCTTAGGTAGCGGGAGCATTCTAGAGCAGTACTTC | TRBJ2-7 | few | TRBD2 | TRBV7-2 | 15
CSARRLTDILLPNYGYTF | TGCAGTGCTAGAAGGTTGACGGACATTTTATTACCAAACTATGGCTACACCTTC | TRBJ1-2 | few | NA | TRBV20-1 | 18
CASSQGGGPIDTQYF | TGTGCCAGCAGCCAAGGGGGAGGGCCGATAGATACGCAGTATTTT | TRBJ2-3 | NA | NA | TRBV7-2 | 15
CSAADGGSRETQYF | TGCAGCGCCGCCGATGGTGGGAGTAGGGAGACCCAGTACTTC | TRBJ2-5 | once | NA | TRBV29-1 | 14
CARWPTSEGEAFF | TGTGCCAGATGGCCCACCTCGGAAGGTGAAGCTTTCTTT | TRBJ1-1 | NA | NA | TRBV27 | 13
CSARGLQHTEAFF | TGCAGTGCTAGGGGACTTCAGCACACTGAAGCTTTCTTT | TRBJ1-1 | NA | NA | TRBV20-1 | 13
CASTRDRYYGYTF | TGTGCCAGTACCCGGGACAGGTACTATGGCTACACCTTC | TRBJ1-2 | NA | TRBD1 | TRBV19 | 13
CSARYRGLDTIYF | TGCAGTGCTAGGTACAGAGGCCTGGACACCATATATTTT | TRBJ1-3 | NA | NA | TRBV20-1 | 13
CASSVSSGTQETQYF | TGTGCCAGCAGCGTATCTAGCGGGACCCAAGAGACCCAGTACTTC | TRBJ2-5 | once | TRBD2 | TRBV9 | 15
CSLDTRQSNQPQHF | TGCAGTCTTGACACACGACAAAGCAATCAGCCCCAGCATTTT | TRBJ1-5 | NA | NA | TRBV20-1 | 14
CASTGYNYGYTF | TGTGCCAGCACGGGATATAACTATGGCTACACCTTC | TRBJ1-2 | NA | NA | TRBV2 | 12
CASSEGGVTEAFF | TGTGCCAGCAGTGAGGGGGGGGTTACTGAAGCTTTCTTT | TRBJ1-1 | few | NA | TRBV2 | 13
CASSGGDSLGGETQYF | TGTGCCAGTAGTGGTGGGGACAGTCTGGGAGGGGAGACCCAGTACTTC | TRBJ2-5 | NA | NA | TRBV19 | 16
CASSKDRGGNQPQHF | TGTGCCAGCAGTAAGGACAGGGGGGGCAATCAGCCCCAGCATTTT | TRBJ1-5 | NA | TRBD1 | TRBV6-1 | 15
CASRPPTGSSYEQYF | TGTGCCAGCAGACCCCCGACAGGGAGCTCCTACGAGCAGTACTTC | TRBJ2-7 | once | TRBD1 | TRBV6-1 | 15
CASSEARDIPGYTF | TGTGCCAGCAGTGAGGCCAGGGATATTCCTGGCTACACCTTC | TRBJ1-2 | NA | NA | TRBV6-1 | 14
CSARDISGLAGEITDTQYF | TGCAGTGCTAGAGATATCAGTGGACTAGCGGGAGAGATAACCGATACGCAGTATTTT | TRBJ2-3 | NA | TRBD2 | TRBV20-1 | 19
CASTRTGRGLGDTEAFF | TGCGCCAGCACTCGCACCGGTAGGGGGCTCGGGGACACTGAAGCTTTCTTT | TRBJ1-1 | NA | TRBD1 | TRBV10-2 | 17
CATSVGGRMEETQYF | TGTGCCACCAGTGTCGGGGGACGGATGGAAGAGACCCAGTACTTC | TRBJ2-5 | NA | NA | TRBV24-1 | 15